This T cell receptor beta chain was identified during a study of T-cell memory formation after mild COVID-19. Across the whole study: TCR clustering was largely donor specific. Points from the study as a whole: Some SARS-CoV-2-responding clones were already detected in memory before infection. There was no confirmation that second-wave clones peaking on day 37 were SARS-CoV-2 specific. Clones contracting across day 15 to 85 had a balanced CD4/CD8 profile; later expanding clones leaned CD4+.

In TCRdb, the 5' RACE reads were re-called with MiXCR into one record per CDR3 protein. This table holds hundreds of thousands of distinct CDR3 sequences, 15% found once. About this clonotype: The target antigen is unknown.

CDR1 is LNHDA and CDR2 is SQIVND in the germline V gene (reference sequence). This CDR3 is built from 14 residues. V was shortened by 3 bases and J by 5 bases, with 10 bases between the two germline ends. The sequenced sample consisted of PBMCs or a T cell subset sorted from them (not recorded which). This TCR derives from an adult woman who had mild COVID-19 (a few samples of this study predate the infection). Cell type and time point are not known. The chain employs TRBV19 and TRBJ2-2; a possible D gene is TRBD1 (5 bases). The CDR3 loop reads CASSIRQTTGELFF. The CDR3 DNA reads TGTGCCAGTAGTATTCGACAGACGACCGGGGAGCTGTTTTTT. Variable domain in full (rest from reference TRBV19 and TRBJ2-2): DGGITQSPKYLFRKEGQNVTLSCEQNLNHDAMYWYRQDPGQGLRLIYYSQIVNDFQKGDIAEGYSVSREKKESFPLTVTSAQKNPTAFYLCASSIRQTTGELFFGEGSRLTVL.